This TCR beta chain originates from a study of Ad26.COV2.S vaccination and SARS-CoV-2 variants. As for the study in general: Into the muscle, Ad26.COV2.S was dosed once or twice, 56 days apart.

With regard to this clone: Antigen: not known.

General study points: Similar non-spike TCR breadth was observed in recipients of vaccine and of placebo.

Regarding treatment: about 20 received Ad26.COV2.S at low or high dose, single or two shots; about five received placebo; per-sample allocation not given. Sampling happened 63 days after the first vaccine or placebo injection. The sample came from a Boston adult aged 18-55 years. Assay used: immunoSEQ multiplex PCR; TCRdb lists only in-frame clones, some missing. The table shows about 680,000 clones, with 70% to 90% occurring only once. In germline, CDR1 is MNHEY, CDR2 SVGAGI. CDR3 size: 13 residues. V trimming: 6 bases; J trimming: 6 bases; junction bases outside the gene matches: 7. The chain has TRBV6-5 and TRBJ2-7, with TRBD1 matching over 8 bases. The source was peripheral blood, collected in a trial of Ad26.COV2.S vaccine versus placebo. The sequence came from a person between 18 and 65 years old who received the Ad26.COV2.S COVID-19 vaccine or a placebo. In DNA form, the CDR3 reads TGTGCCAGCAGCGGAGGACAGGGCTCCGAGCAGTACTTC. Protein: CASSGGQGSEQYF.